The clone carrying this TCR beta chain occurred a few times. There were TCR beta CDR3 regions amplified from RNA transcripts. The HTBI primer set drove a first-round RT-PCR of the TCR CDR3. TCRdb independently ran MiXCR on the multiplex PCR reads; one entry per CDR3 protein. This sample carries 250,000 to 350,000 distinct CDR3 sequences, over 15% of them seen once, and the ten largest clones take over 50%. These data come from a study of T cells in Graves' hyperthyroidism and ophthalmopathy. Germline CDR1 reads SQVTM; CDR2 reads ANQGSEA. CDR3 size: 12 residues. The ends were cut back, 7 bases at V and 6 bases at J, with 15 bases in the middle.

The rearrangement uses TRBV29-1 and TRBJ1-1; no firm D call. Sequenced input: blood. The TCR sequence derives from an older woman with Graves' ophthalmopathy. The CDR3: CSAPRDNAEAFF. CDR3 nucleotides: TGCAGCGCCCCGCGGGATAACGCTGAAGCTTTCTTT.